This T cell receptor (beta chain) was identified during a study of shared clonotypes between healthy human individuals. The V end lost 1 base, the J end lost 0 bases, and 9 bases lay between the germline ends. Germline CDR1 and CDR2: MNHNS and SASEGT. The CDR3 is made up of 15 amino acids. This clone was observed many times. Profiled with immunoSEQ multiplex PCR; TCRdb holds only in-frame clones, not every one. The table has about 1 million clones, more than 60% seen once; the top ten hold about 1.5%. Sequenced sample: memory CD4+ T cells sorted from blood. Subset defined: CD45RA-negative fraction. The clonotype was recovered from a man in his late teens or twenties in good health. V gene TRBV6-1 combines with J gene TRBJ2-5; D gene uncertain. The CDR3 coding sequence is TGTGCCAGCAGTGAAGTTGCAGGCTACCAAGAGACCCAGTACTTC. Encoded protein: CASSEVAGYQETQYF.